This T cell receptor (beta chain) was obtained from a study of human T cells and chemical hapten exposure. This clonotype has a count of ten or more. Its antigen is unidentified. Findings and limits, study-wide: The study found that DPC sensitization did not change TCRs above 1 in 1000 frequency.

Trimming took off 3 bases at V and 5 bases at J, with 10 bases between the two ends. CDR3 size: 13 residues. Germline lookup yields CDR1 LGHDT and CDR2 YNNKEL (reference sequence). MiXCR, run by TCRdb on the RACE reads, gives a single entry per CDR3 protein. The sample has about 130,000 distinct CDR3 sequences; 8.5% to 9.5% are singletons. Specified time point: healthy volunteer bleed at 2 weeks. From whole blood left unfractionated, total RNA was extracted. This TCR came from a male donor in good health. Some clones in this sample may be carry-over from other donors' samples. V and J are TRBV3-1 and TRBJ1-1; D is possibly TRBD1 (5 bases). Sequencing was done on a sample of whole blood. DNA of the CDR3: TGTGCCAGCAGCCATCGGACACATACTGAAGCTTTCTTT. This gives the protein CASSHRTHTEAFF.